This TCR beta chain was sequenced for a study of T cells in Graves' hyperthyroidism and ophthalmopathy (dated by TCRdb to the late 2010s). At the level of the whole study: Peripheral blood was collected at initial diagnosis, before any treatment. To identify distinguishing TCR V-J signatures, a discovery cohort of about 100 patients was used, comprising fewer than 45 with Graves' ophthalmopathy and under 60 with stable Graves' hyperthyroidism. Whether ophthalmopathy could be predicted prospectively was tested in an independent validation cohort made up of approximately 19 hyperthyroidism patients plus 17 patients who later progressed to ophthalmopathy. The 75 to 100 discovery patients were randomly split 7:3 into training and test sets. Thyroid tissue and blood T-cell repertoires from six Graves' hyperthyroidism patients were also compared in the study. After blood sampling, hyperthyroidism patients were treated with methimazole at a starting dose of 30 mg daily, and ophthalmopathy patients were treated with high-dose intravenous methylprednisolone. According to the paper, TCR Vbeta CDR3 sequencing was carried out on approximately 140 peripheral blood samples, which came from 40 to 45 ophthalmopathy, 75 or so hyperthyroidism and 17 progressor patients.

Hyperthyroidism patients were newly diagnosed, with disease duration under 2 months, and aged 18 to 65 years. Any patient with an uncontrolled infection, another autoimmune disease, pregnancy or lactation was excluded. Diagnoses were established on the basis of clinical symptoms, serum thyroxine and TRAb, thyroid ultrasound, and orbital computed tomography. Blood from progressor patients was collected at the time of first diagnosis with hyperthyroidism, before any ophthalmopathy symptoms had appeared. PBMCs were isolated from 10 ml of fresh peripheral blood by Ficoll-Paque density gradient centrifugation. Progressor patients were initially diagnosed with Graves' hyperthyroidism and developed ophthalmopathy during follow-up. Total RNA was extracted with Trizol reagent, and quality was checked on an Agilent 2100 Bioanalyzer. TCR beta CDR3 regions were amplified from RNA transcripts. For the first round of RT-PCR on the TCR CDR3, the HTBI primer set was used together with the Qiagen OneStep RT-PCR kit. The libraries were constructed in a second round of multiplex PCR and then size-selected and purified. Sequencing of the libraries was done on an Illumina HiSeq2000 using paired-end 100 bp reads. Under the source paper's analysis protocol: SOAPnuke was used to process the raw data, with reads discarded if the reads contained adapters or uncalled bases, had a mean Phred below 15, or lacked an exact constant-primer or identifier match. High-quality paired reads were merged with COPE v1.2.5, and unique nucleotide sequences were defined as clonotypes. MiTCR v1.1 was used to align the clonotypes against IMGT TRBV, TRBD and TRBJ reference segments. Only V-J combinations with frequency above 0.0001, covering 99% to 99.2% of repertoires, were analysed. The TCS score was defined as F50 (clonal expansion) divided by E x V (chaos), with BLOSUM62-based TCRdist calculated between CDR3 peptides within each V-J. Welch's t-statistics and random forest reduced approximately 520 V-J features to 10 to 15, which were used in a naive Bayes classifier (R e1071). The public reads were reanalyzed by TCRdb: fastp trimming at Q25, MiXCR alignment, in-frame beta chains only. Each CDR3 protein appears once, grouped with its most common genes and DNA. These V and J calls derive from TCRdb rather than the authors' analysis. Within this sample are 250,000 or so distinct CDR3 sequences, with about 16% of them counted one time only. The ten top clones hold around 30% of the sample.

CDR1 and CDR2 (DFQATT, SNEGSKA) derive from the germline V gene (reference sequence). V drops 0 bases and J drops 4 bases, leaving 9 bases in between. Taken from cysteine to phenylalanine, the CDR3 has 13 residues. The sequence is cut down to CDR3 DNA, 39 bases in frame from base 1. This clonotype occurred many times. Its antigen has not been determined. Base qualities are not recorded, but no much larger clone differs from it by a single base. Study-wide findings and limitations: No statistical method was used to fix the sample size in advance, and group allocation was not hidden from the investigators. Most expanded thyroid clonotypes (frequency above 0.001) were also detected in blood, a finding suggesting that blood repertoires may reflect thyroid immune responses. A 13 V-J signature model separated ophthalmopathy from stable hyperthyroidism, with about 90% sensitivity and around 84% specificity in cross-validation and 80%/75% in testing. During validation, the model predicted progression to ophthalmopathy a median of approximately 7 months ahead of onset, with roughly 65% sensitivity and under 85% specificity.

This receptor was obtained from a woman between 45 and 65 years old with Graves' hyperthyroidism that later progressed to Graves' ophthalmopathy. The chain couples TRBV20-1 to TRBJ2-5; no confident D gene assignment can be made. Input material: blood. The sequence in DNA is TGCAGTGCTAGAGAGGTTACATCAGAGACCCAGTACTTC. The translation is CSAREVTSETQYF.